Below are 18 T cell receptor beta chains sequenced from a single sample in a study of B cell selection in AIRE deficiency (dated 2019 in TCRdb). Regulatory T cells were sorted as CD4+CD25hiCD127low/negative cells. Library preparation was by the immunoSEQ multiplex PCR assay. In TCRdb, the immuneACCESS table is reduced to in-frame sequences with V and J assigned. These tables do not hold every clone; where another copy was compared, an unresolved V gene accounts for under half, and the others remain unexplained. The sample table contains 20,000 to 25,000 clones; only one count was recorded for about 94% of them. The ten largest clonotypes hold just under 2% of the sample. Specimen: Tregs sorted from PBMCs. Source of these receptors: a human donor with AIRE deficiency.

J is TRBJ2-1 and V is TRBV28; no firm D call. The length of the CDR3 is 12 residues. V gave up 7 bases and J gave up 15 bases, with 19 bases separating them. CDR1 and CDR2 (germline): MDHEN, SYDVKM. For the CDR3, the DNA is TGTGCCAGCACCCCCAGGAGTTCACAACGGTTCTTC. It encodes CASTPRSSQRFF.

The chain joins TRBV15 to TRBJ2-2; D remains unclear. The V end lost 0 bases, the J end lost 6 bases, and 11 bases lay between the germline ends. The CDR3 is 15 residues long. The germline CDR1 and CDR2 sequences are LNHNV and YYDKDF (reference sequence). CDR3 protein: CATSRELAASGELFF. CDR3 DNA: TGTGCCACCAGCAGAGAGCTCGCTGCGTCCGGGGAGCTGTTTTTT.

The rearrangement links TRBV28 to TRBJ2-4; possibly TRBD2 for D (6 bases). CDR1 and CDR2 (germline): MDHEN, SYDVKM. The CDR3 consists of 15 residues. Between the trimmed V and J ends, which lost 2 bases and 6 bases, there was a span of 14 bases. The DNA for the CDR3 is TGTGCCAGCAGTTTACTAGCGCCCAAAAGAAACATTCAGTACTTC. Residues: CASSLLAPKRNIQYF.

CDR3 amino acids: CASSRTTSPIGQYF. The CDR3 bases are TGTGCCAGCAGCCGGACTACCAGCCCCATCGGGCAGTATTTT. The chain combines TRBV7-9 with TRBJ2-3; perhaps TRBD2 as D (6 bases). Germline CDR1 SEHNR, CDR2 FQNEAQ (reference sequence). V was shortened by 5 bases and J by 11 bases, with 20 bases between the two germline ends. CDR3 length: 14 amino acids.

The rearrangement joins TRBV7-9 to TRBJ1-3; TRBD1 aligns across 9 bases. Germline CDR1 SEHNR, CDR2 FQNEAQ (reference sequence). J lost 2 bases, V lost 5 bases, and 7 bases had no gene match. This CDR3 has 16 residues. DNA of the CDR3: TGTGCCAGCAGCCCCGGACAGGGGAAGACTGGAAACACCATATATTTT. Amino acids: CASSPGQGKTGNTIYF. The full variable domain, rest sourced from reference TRBV7-9 and TRBJ1-3, is DTGVSQNPRHKITKRGQNVTFRCDPISEHNRLYWYRQTLGQGPEFLTYFQNEAQLEKSRLLSDRFSAERPKGSFSTLEIQRTEQGDSAMYLCASSPGQGKTGNTIYFGEGSWLTVV.

The genes are TRBV10-3 and TRBJ2-7; 7 nucleotides match TRBD2. The trim removed 8 bases at V and 1 base at J, leaving 11 bases unmatched. The CDR3 spans 15 residues. Germline V gene data show CDR1 as ENHRY and CDR2 as SYGVKD. CDR3 in DNA: TGTGCCATCGGGTTTGGCGGGAGCAGTTCCTACGAGCAGTACTTC. Its protein is CAIGFGGSSSYEQYF.

This clone was counted once. The J gene is TRBJ1-6, the V gene TRBV27; D not certain. Looked up from germline, CDR1 is MNHEY and CDR2 is SMNVEV (reference sequence). V was trimmed by 2 bases and J by 9 bases, leaving 14 bases between them. The CDR3 contains 15 residues. Here the CDR3 reads CASSLLSSRGSPLHF. As DNA, the CDR3 is TGTGCCAGCAGTTTACTATCCTCCCGAGGTTCACCCCTCCACTTT.

The chain links TRBV5-4 to TRBJ1-4, with unresolved D. This CDR3 has 13 residues. The V gene's germline CDR1 is SGHNT and CDR2 YYREEE (reference sequence). With 3 bases removed from V and 0 bases from J, the gap between germline ends came to 3 bases. CDR3 residues: CASSSTTNEKLFF. The CDR3 DNA follows: TGTGCCAGCAGCTCGACAACTAATGAAAAACTGTTTTTT.

The chain links TRBV4-2 to TRBJ2-7; D may be TRBD1 or TRBD2 (5 bases each). Germline values: CDR1 LGHNA, CDR2 YNFKEQ. Trimming took 4 bases from V and 5 from J, leaving 12 bases between them. CDR3 length: 13 residues. The CDR3 region has the DNA TGTGCCAGCAGCCCGGGGCCAGCCGACGAGCAGTACTTC. Translation: CASSPGPADEQYF.

J is TRBJ1-1 and V is TRBV7-2; TRBD1 might be the D (5 bases). V was pared by 5 bases and J by 3 bases, with 10 bases between. The CDR3 spans 13 residues. Per the germline V gene, CDR1 is SGHTA and CDR2 is FQGNSA. The CDR3 sequence is CASSIGTYTEAFF. The DNA for the CDR3 is TGTGCCAGCAGCATCGGGACGTACACTGAAGCTTTCTTT.

The gene calls are TRBV5-5 and TRBJ1-2, with 8 bases fitting TRBD1. CDR3 length: 14 amino acids. With V trimmed by 0 bases and J by 2 bases, 0 bases remained unmatched. Germline assignment: CDR1 SGHKS and CDR2 YYEKEE (reference sequence). CDR3 sequence reads: CASSLGQGNYGYTF. The CDR3 DNA reads as TGTGCCAGCAGCTTGGGACAGGGGAACTATGGCTACACCTTC. Combining the CDR3 with reference TRBV5-5 and TRBJ1-2 gives the whole variable domain DAGVTQSPTHLIKTRGQQVTLRCSPISGHKSVSWYQQVLGQGPQFIFQYYEKEERGRGNFPDRFSARQFPNYSSELNVNALLLGDSALYLCASSLGQGNYGYTFGSGTRLTVV.

V gene TRBV19 combines with J gene TRBJ1-1; perhaps TRBD1 as D (5 bases). The CDR3 runs to 14 residues. CDR1 LNHDA and CDR2 SQIVND come from the germline V gene (reference sequence). V was shortened by 6 bases and J by 1 base, with 12 bases between the two germline ends. The CDR3 DNA is TGTGCCAGTAGACTACTAGGGGAGAACACTGAAGCTTTCTTT. This encodes CASRLLGENTEAFF.

This clone was seen a single time. The V gene is TRBV5-4, the J gene TRBJ2-3; 11 positions agree with TRBD2. Germline loops: CDR1 SGHNT, CDR2 YYREEE (reference sequence). With 4 bases clipped from V and 9 bases from J, the junction kept 16 bases outside the gene matches. The CDR3 is 17 residues long. CDR3 loop: CASSPPGLAGGRATQYF. In nucleotides, the CDR3 is TGTGCCAGCAGCCCCCCGGGGCTAGCGGGAGGACGAGCGACGCAGTATTTT.

The genes are TRBV28 and TRBJ1-2, with TRBD1 matching over 7 bases. In germline, CDR1 is MDHEN, CDR2 SYDVKM. CDR3 length: 13 residues. J gave up 6 bases and V 10 bases, and 11 bases lay outside the gene matches. Here the CDR3 DNA reads TGTGCCAACGCGATAGGACAGGTTCATGGCTACACCTTC. Amino acid sequence: CANAIGQVHGYTF.

This chain uses TRBV5-1 with TRBJ2-2; 9 bases line up with TRBD1. The CDR3 covers 15 residues. V lost 4 bases to trimming and J lost 3 bases; unmatched junction nucleotides: 4. Looked up from germline, CDR1 is SGHRS and CDR2 is YFSETQ. CDR3: CASSLRTGDTGELFF. The CDR3 DNA reads as TGCGCCAGCAGCCTACGGACAGGGGACACCGGGGAGCTGTTTTTT. The entire variable domain, with the rest obtained from reference TRBV5-1 and TRBJ2-2, is as follows: KAGVTQTPRYLIKTRGQQVTLSCSPISGHRSVSWYQQTPGQGLQFLFEYFSETQRNKGNFPGRFSGRQFSNSRSEMNVSTLELGDSALYLCASSLRTGDTGELFFGEGSRLTVL.

In its sample, this clone was seen once. This sequence joins TRBV15 and TRBJ1-5; D is unclear. Trimming removed 0 bases at V and 4 bases at J, with 7 bases between. Germline V gene sequence: CDR1 LNHNV, CDR2 YYDKDF (reference sequence). This CDR3 region has 14 residues. CDR3 coding DNA: TGTGCCACCAGCAGAGAGGCAGAAAATCAGCCCCAGCATTTT. Encoded protein: CATSREAENQPQHF.

This chain's CDR3 is CASSREPAREQFF. As DNA, the CDR3 is TGTGCCAGCAGCCGCGAACCCGCGAGAGAGCAGTTCTTC. The rearrangement joins TRBV11-2 to TRBJ2-1; D gene unclear. Germline values: CDR1 SGHAT, CDR2 FQNNGV. Trimming removed 5 bases from V and 10 bases from J, with 15 bases in between. CDR3 size: 13 residues.

Here the CDR3 DNA reads TGTGCCAGCAGCTCAGGGGTCAACTACGAGCAGTACTTC. Translation: CASSSGVNYEQYF. The chain couples TRBV11-2 to TRBJ2-7, with a tentative D call TRBD1 (6 bases). V was trimmed by 4 bases and J by 3 bases, leaving 10 bases between them. The CDR3 runs 13 residues. Germline V gives CDR1 SGHAT, CDR2 FQNNGV.